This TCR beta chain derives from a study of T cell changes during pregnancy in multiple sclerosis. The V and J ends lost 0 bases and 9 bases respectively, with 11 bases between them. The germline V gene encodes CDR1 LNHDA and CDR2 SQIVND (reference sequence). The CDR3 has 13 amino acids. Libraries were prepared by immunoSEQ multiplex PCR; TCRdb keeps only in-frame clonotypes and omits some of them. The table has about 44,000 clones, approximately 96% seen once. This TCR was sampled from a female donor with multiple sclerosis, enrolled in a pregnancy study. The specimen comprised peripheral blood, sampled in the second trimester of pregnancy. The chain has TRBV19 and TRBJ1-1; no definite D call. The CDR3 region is CASSIDRRGKAFF. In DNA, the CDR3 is TGTGCCAGTAGTATAGACCGGCGGGGAAAAGCTTTCTTT.